Sequencing of this T cell receptor beta chain was carried out in a study of human T cells and chemical hapten exposure. Whole-study context: Cases of alopecia areata, totalis or universalis occurred in a predominantly female patient group.

The V gene's germline CDR1 is ENHRY and CDR2 SYGVKD. The CDR3 has 13 amino acids. The germline V and J ends were trimmed by 2 bases and 3 bases, with 7 bases remaining between them. About this clonotype itself: What it binds is unknown.

Time point meaning: patch test 1, 2 weeks after DPC sensitization. As to treatment: therapeutic diphenylcyclopropenone sensitization with weekly scalp DPC. People who gave samples had alopecia, were 18 to 70 years old, and were suitable for DPC. Study-level points and caveats: DPC sensitization did not alter TCRs above 1 in 1000 frequency.

In the study's own analysis: Individual samples carried between roughly 23,224 and 690,600 TCRs, with around 96,000 as the median. One entry per CDR3 protein, called by TCRdb with MiXCR from the RACE reads. TCRdb's processing, not the authors' own work, is the source of the V and J calls. This sample has 150,000 to 200,000 distinct CDR3 sequences, with roughly 14% found just once. V is TRBV10-3 and J is TRBJ1-2; TRBD1 is a possible D gene (6 bases). The sequence came from a woman aged 25 to 39 with alopecia areata. Some clones in this sample may be carry-over from other donors' samples. Sequences were derived from whole blood, sampled in connection with sensitization to the hapten diphenylcyclopropenone (DPC). DNA for the CDR3: TGTGCCATCAGTGAGAGACAGGACTATGGCTACACCTTC. It is translated as CAISERQDYGYTF.